This T cell receptor beta chain was profiled in a study of human T cells and chemical hapten exposure. Study information: Researchers reported sensitizing a roughly 2 cm by roughly 2 cm upper inner arm skin site with 2% DPC. Study-wide findings and caveats: Expanded TCRs created a significantly greater count of big CDR3 similarity clusters than controls did.

This clonotype was detected a few times. Its antigen is unknown. Germline-derived CDR1 and CDR2 are DFQATT and SNEGSKA (reference sequence). V was clipped by 7 bases and J by 0 bases; unmatched bases: 0. The CDR3 runs to 14 residues. Individual cDNA molecules had unique molecular identifiers attached to them by the library. Using its own MiXCR run on the RACE reads, TCRdb lists one record per CDR3 protein. The sample consists of about 85,000 distinct CDR3 sequences, more than 9% of them appearing once. The sample's time point: patch test 2, 6 weeks after DPC sensitization. Treatment reported: therapeutic diphenylcyclopropenone sensitization with weekly scalp DPC.

The sample consisted of whole blood, taken in connection with sensitization to the hapten diphenylcyclopropenone (DPC). The TCR comes from a man younger than 30 with alopecia areata. Some clones in this sample may be carry-over from other donors' samples. The V gene is TRBV20-1, the J gene TRBJ2-1; TRBD2 matches at 13 bases. CDR3 DNA: TGCAGTGGACTAGCGGGGGGCTCCTACAATGAGCAGTTCTTC. Protein: CSGLAGGSYNEQFF.